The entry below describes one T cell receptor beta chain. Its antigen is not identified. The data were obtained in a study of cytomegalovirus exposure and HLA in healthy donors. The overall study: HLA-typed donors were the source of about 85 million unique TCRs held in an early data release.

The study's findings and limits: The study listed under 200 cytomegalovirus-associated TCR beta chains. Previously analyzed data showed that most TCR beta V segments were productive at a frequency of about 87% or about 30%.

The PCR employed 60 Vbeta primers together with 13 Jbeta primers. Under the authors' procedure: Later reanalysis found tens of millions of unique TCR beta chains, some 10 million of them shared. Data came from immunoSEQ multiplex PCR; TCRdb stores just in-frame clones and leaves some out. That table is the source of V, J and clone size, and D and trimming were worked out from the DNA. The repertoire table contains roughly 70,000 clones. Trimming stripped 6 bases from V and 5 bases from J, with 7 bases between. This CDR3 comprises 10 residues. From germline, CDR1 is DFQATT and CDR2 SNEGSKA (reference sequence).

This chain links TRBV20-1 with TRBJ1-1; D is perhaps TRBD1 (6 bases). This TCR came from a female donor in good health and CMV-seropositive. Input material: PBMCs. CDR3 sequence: CSARGTEAFF. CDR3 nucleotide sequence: TGCAGTGCCAGGGGTACTGAAGCTTTCTTT.